This TCR beta chain was recovered during a study of a mutant IDH1 vaccine in newly diagnosed glioma. Study summary: Vaccination began 4-6 weeks post radiotherapy alone, or with temozolomide cycles.

On this clone: Its antigen is unidentified.

Sequencing was performed with immunoSEQ multiplex PCR; in TCRdb, only in-frame clones are kept and a portion is missing. The table records fewer than 70,000 clones, around 86% of them present only once. Time point denoted: week 47, end of study. Doses of 300 ug of mutant IDH1 20-mer peptide were given with topical imiquimod. Tumors from donors were new WHO grade 3 or 4 IDH1-mutant astrocytomas with ATRX loss. The CDR3 runs 13 residues. The V end was cut by 2 bases, the J end by 6 bases, with 11 bases between. The germline V gene has CDR1 SGHDT and CDR2 YYEEEE. The TCR was taken from a man aged 30 to 39 with glioma. Sample: PBMCs, taken from a glioma patient whose treatment included an IDH1 peptide vaccine. V is TRBV5-6 and J is TRBJ1-1; TRBD1 might be the D (5 bases). The CDR3: CASSFGVGAEAFF. CDR3 in DNA: TGTGCCAGCAGCTTTGGGGTGGGGGCTGAAGCTTTCTTT.